The clone carrying this T cell receptor (beta chain) was counted many times. The target antigen is unknown. Germline values: CDR1 MNHEY, CDR2 SVGAGI. The CDR3 consists of 13 residues. V lost 3 bases, J lost 1 base, and 6 bases lay in between. The entry originates in a study of regulatory T cells in long-lasting Graves disease. The study, taken as a whole, reports: Examination was confined to peripheral blood, excluding thyroid tissue.

Time point specified: newly diagnosed GD, antithyroid drugs for less than 3 months. From PBMCs, RNA was extracted and then used to make the TCR library. Patients came through an endocrinology department, and that department was in Xi'an, China. Library construction for TCR beta used iRepertoire HTBI primers and Arm-PCR of CDR3 regions. One entry per CDR3 protein results from TCRdb running MiXCR on the multiplex PCR reads. The sample comprises hundreds of thousands of distinct CDR3 sequences, approximately 16% of which are singletons, and about 25% rests with the top ten. This sample also belongs to another study, concerning T cells in Graves' hyperthyroidism and ophthalmopathy.

The TCR comes from a woman aged 35 to 59 with Graves disease. The chain couples TRBV6-5 to TRBJ2-5; D is uncertain. The starting material was peripheral blood mononuclear cells (PBMCs), obtained at new diagnosis, from a patient treated with antithyroid drugs. CDR3 in DNA: TGTGCCAGCAGTTATTCAGTCCAAGAGACCCAGTACTTC. It codes for CASSYSVQETQYF.